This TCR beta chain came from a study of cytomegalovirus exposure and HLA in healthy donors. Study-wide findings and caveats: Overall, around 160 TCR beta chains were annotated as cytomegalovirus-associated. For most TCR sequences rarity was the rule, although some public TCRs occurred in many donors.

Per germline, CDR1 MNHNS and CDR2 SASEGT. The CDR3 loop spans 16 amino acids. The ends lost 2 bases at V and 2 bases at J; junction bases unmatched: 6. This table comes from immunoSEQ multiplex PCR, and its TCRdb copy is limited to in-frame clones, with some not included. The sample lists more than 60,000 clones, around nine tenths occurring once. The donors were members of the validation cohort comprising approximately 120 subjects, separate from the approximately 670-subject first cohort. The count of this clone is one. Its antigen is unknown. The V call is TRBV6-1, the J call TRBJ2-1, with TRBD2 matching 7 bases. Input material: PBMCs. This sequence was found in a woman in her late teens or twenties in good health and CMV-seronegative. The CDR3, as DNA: TGTGCCAGCAGTGAATTTAGGGCGGGAGCCTACAATGAGCAGTTCTTC. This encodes CASSEFRAGAYNEQFF.